This entry features one TCR beta chain sequence. Its antigen is still unknown. For TCRbeta, the library was prepared with unique molecular identifiers. TCRdb called the PCR reads again in MiXCR, with one record for every CDR3 protein. The sample has a few hundred thousand distinct CDR3 sequences, over 7% seen once. This sample stems from a study of T-cell reconstitution after alpha-beta-depleted transplantation in children. Notes on the study in general: From surviving recipient T cells and thymic progenitors came the high day-60 TCRbeta diversity observed in some patients. Alpha-beta T cells about two months after transplant reportedly derived from several hundred expanded graft clones. The authors attributed T-cell counts and diversity one year after transplant mostly to newly produced T cells.

The germline V gene encodes CDR1 SGHVS and CDR2 FNYEAQ. With 7 bases removed from V and 4 bases from J, the gap between germline ends came to 19 bases. The CDR3 covers 15 residues. Sample: peripheral blood, taken 360 days after TCRalphabeta/CD19-depleted stem cell transplant. The receptor comes from a female patient aged 2-9 years who had a stem cell transplant for Fanconi anemia, so the T cells may come from the graft donor. The chain joins TRBV7-6 to TRBJ2-5; D is possibly TRBD1 or TRBD2 (7 bases each). CDR3 DNA: TGTGCCAGCAAGCAGGGGGGGTCCCGACCAGAGACCCAGTACTTC. Amino acids: CASKQGGSRPETQYF.